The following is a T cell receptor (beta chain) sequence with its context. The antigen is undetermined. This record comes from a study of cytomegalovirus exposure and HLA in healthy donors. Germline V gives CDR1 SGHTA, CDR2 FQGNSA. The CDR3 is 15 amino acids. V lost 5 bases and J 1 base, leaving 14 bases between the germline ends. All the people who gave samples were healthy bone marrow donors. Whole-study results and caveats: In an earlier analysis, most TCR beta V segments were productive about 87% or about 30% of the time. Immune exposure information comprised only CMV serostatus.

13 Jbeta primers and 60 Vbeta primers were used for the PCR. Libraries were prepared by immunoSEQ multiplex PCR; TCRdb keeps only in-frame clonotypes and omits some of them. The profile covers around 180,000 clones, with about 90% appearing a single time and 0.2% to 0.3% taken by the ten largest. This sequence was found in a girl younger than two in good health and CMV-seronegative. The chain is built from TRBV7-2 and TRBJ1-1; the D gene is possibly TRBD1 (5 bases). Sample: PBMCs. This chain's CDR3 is CASSGRAATNTEAFF. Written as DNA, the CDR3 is TGTGCCAGCAGCGGCAGGGCCGCCACGAACACTGAAGCTTTCTTT.